The rows below give T cell receptor beta chains drawn from one sample of a study of T cell responses to AZD1222 COVID-19 vaccine. TCRdb's copy holds only in-frame clones and misses some; the assay was immunoSEQ multiplex PCR. The repertoire holds over 90,000 clones, with roughly 89% as singletons. This specimen consisted of peripheral blood, obtained on day 0 of AZD1222 vaccination. The source is an adult in good health. CDR3s include the opening cysteine and the closing phenylalanine or tryptophan. D genes are given only for firm matches. Size values are once, few and many counts, or a class for expanded clones, and some rows have none.

v_call: TRBV11-3
j_call: TRBJ2-1
clone_size: few
d_call: TRBD2
cdr3_nt: TGTGCCAGCAGCTTAGAGTTGGGACTAGCGGGCCCAAGCTCCTACAATGAGCAGTTCTTC
cdr3_aa: CASSLELGLAGPSSYNEQFF

v_call: TRBV5-6
j_call: TRBJ2-7
clone_size: .
d_call: TRBD2
cdr3_nt: TGTGCCAGCAGCTTATCGGGACTAGCGGGCAGATACGAGCAGTACTTC
cdr3_aa: CASSLSGLAGRYEQYF

v_call: TRBV19
j_call: TRBJ2-7
clone_size: .
d_call: .
cdr3_nt: TGTGCCAGTAGTACGGGCGGGACACCCGGATTTTACGAGCAGTACTTC
cdr3_aa: CASSTGGTPGFYEQYF

v_call: TRBV7-2
j_call: TRBJ2-4
clone_size: .
d_call: .
cdr3_nt: TGTGCCAGCAGCTTTTCGGACTACGAGAGGGCCTTC
cdr3_aa: CASSFSDYERAF

v_call: TRBV12-3/TRBV12-4
j_call: TRBJ1-4
clone_size: .
d_call: .
cdr3_nt: TGTGCCAGCAGTCCTCGGGAAAAACTGTTTTTT
cdr3_aa: CASSPREKLFF

v_call: TRBV5-1
j_call: TRBJ1-2
clone_size: .
d_call: .
cdr3_nt: TGCGCCAGCAGCGCACAAGAGAGGAGCGGCTACACCTTC
cdr3_aa: CASSAQERSGYTF

v_call: TRBV5-6
j_call: TRBJ2-3
clone_size: .
d_call: .
cdr3_nt: TGTGCCAGCAGCGAAGGAAGGGGAGGTACGCAGTATTTT
cdr3_aa: CASSEGRGGTQYF

v_call: TRBV5-1
j_call: TRBJ2-6
clone_size: .
d_call: TRBD1
cdr3_nt: TGCGCCAGCAGCTCTTCTGGACAGGGGGCTGGTGGGGCCAACGTCCTGACTTTC
cdr3_aa: CASSSSGQGAGGANVLTF

v_call: TRBV5-5
j_call: TRBJ1-1
clone_size: .
d_call: .
cdr3_nt: TGTGCCAGCAGCTTCCGGGCCCAGAACACTGAAGCTTTCTTT
cdr3_aa: CASSFRAQNTEAFF

v_call: TRBV28
j_call: TRBJ1-6
clone_size: .
d_call: .
cdr3_nt: TGTGCCAGCAGTGCGGACGGTAATTCACCCCTCCACTTT
cdr3_aa: CASSADGNSPLHF

v_call: TRBV19
j_call: TRBJ2-4
clone_size: .
d_call: TRBD1
cdr3_nt: TGTGCCAGTGAGAATCTGGGACAGCCATTGGCCAAAAACATTCAGTACTTC
cdr3_aa: CASENLGQPLAKNIQYF

v_call: TRBV7-8
j_call: TRBJ2-7
clone_size: .
d_call: .
cdr3_nt: TGTGCCAGCAGCTTAGTGCGGACGACCTACGAGCAGTACTTC
cdr3_aa: CASSLVRTTYEQYF

v_call: TRBV18
j_call: TRBJ1-2
clone_size: .
d_call: .
cdr3_nt: TGTGCCAGCTCCCCAATGGACAGCCCATGGGGCTACACCTTC
cdr3_aa: CASSPMDSPWGYTF

v_call: TRBV19
j_call: TRBJ2-1
clone_size: .
d_call: TRBD2
cdr3_nt: TGTGCCAGTACCGGAGCGGGAGGGTACTACAATGAGCAGTTCTTC
cdr3_aa: CASTGAGGYYNEQFF

v_call: TRBV6-5
j_call: TRBJ1-5
clone_size: .
d_call: TRBD1
cdr3_nt: TGTGCCAGCAGTTGGACAGGGGCAGATCAGCCCCAGCATTTT
cdr3_aa: CASSWTGADQPQHF

v_call: TRBV7-9
j_call: TRBJ1-3
clone_size: .
d_call: .
cdr3_nt: TGTGCCAGCAGCCCCCTGGGTCACTCTGGAAACACCATATATTTT
cdr3_aa: CASSPLGHSGNTIYF

v_call: TRBV3-1/TRBV3-2
j_call: TRBJ1-3
clone_size: .
d_call: .
cdr3_nt: TGTGCCAGCAGCCAAGACCGAAATAGAGGAAGGGGGGCAGATGGAAACACCATATATTTT
cdr3_aa: CASSQDRNRGRGADGNTIYF

v_call: TRBV19
j_call: TRBJ2-7
clone_size: .
d_call: TRBD1
cdr3_nt: TGTGCCAGTAGTAAAACCGGGACAGGGGATAGTGACTACGAGCAGTACTTC
cdr3_aa: CASSKTGTGDSDYEQYF

v_call: TRBV27
j_call: TRBJ1-2
clone_size: .
d_call: TRBD1
cdr3_nt: TGTGCCAGCAGTCTAAGGGACAGGCCGTACTATGGCTACACCTTC
cdr3_aa: CASSLRDRPYYGYTF

v_call: TRBV29-1
j_call: TRBJ1-2
clone_size: .
d_call: .
cdr3_nt: TGCAGCGTAGGGGCGCTGAATGGCTACACCTTC
cdr3_aa: CSVGALNGYTF

v_call: TRBV4-2
j_call: TRBJ2-2
clone_size: .
d_call: .
cdr3_nt: TGTGCCAGCAGCCTTTTTTCTAGGGTCACCGGGGAGCTGTTTTTT
cdr3_aa: CASSLFSRVTGELFF

v_call: TRBV28
j_call: TRBJ1-5
clone_size: .
d_call: .
cdr3_nt: TGTGCCAGCAGTTTACTAGGGTTCAATCAGCCCCAGCATTTT
cdr3_aa: CASSLLGFNQPQHF

v_call: TRBV19
j_call: TRBJ1-2
clone_size: .
d_call: .
cdr3_nt: TGTGCCCCCAACCCAGGGTTAGTCAGCTACACCTTC
cdr3_aa: CAPNPGLVSYTF

v_call: TRBV28
j_call: TRBJ2-7
clone_size: .
d_call: TRBD2
cdr3_nt: TGTGCCAGCACCCCCTTGGCGGGAGCCCACGAGCAGTACTTC
cdr3_aa: CASTPLAGAHEQYF

v_call: TRBV10-3
j_call: TRBJ1-2
clone_size: once
d_call: TRBD1
cdr3_nt: TGTGCCATCAGTGAGAGGGGACAGGGGTTGGATGGCTACACCTTC
cdr3_aa: CAISERGQGLDGYTF

v_call: TRBV19
j_call: TRBJ1-5
clone_size: .
d_call: .
cdr3_nt: TGTGCCAGTAGTATGGGTGCGACCGAGCAGCCCCAGCATTTT
cdr3_aa: CASSMGATEQPQHF

v_call: TRBV2
j_call: TRBJ2-3
clone_size: .
d_call: .
cdr3_nt: TGTGCCAGCAGTGAAGAGGCAGGGGCGAGCACAGATACGCAGTATTTT
cdr3_aa: CASSEEAGASTDTQYF

v_call: TRBV19
j_call: TRBJ1-1
clone_size: .
d_call: .
cdr3_nt: TGTGCCAGTAGTCCCATCGCAGGGGACACTGAAGCTTTCTTT
cdr3_aa: CASSPIAGDTEAFF

v_call: TRBV15
j_call: TRBJ1-6
clone_size: .
d_call: .
cdr3_nt: TGTGCCACCAGCAGCCTACAGGGCCCGACCTCACCCCTCCACTTT
cdr3_aa: CATSSLQGPTSPLHF

v_call: TRBV6-6
j_call: TRBJ2-3
clone_size: .
d_call: TRBD1
cdr3_nt: TGTGCCAGCAGGCAGGACAGGGCAGATACGCAGTATTTT
cdr3_aa: CASRQDRADTQYF

v_call: TRBV21-1
j_call: TRBJ2-3
clone_size: few
d_call: .
cdr3_nt: TGTGCCAGCAGCAAAGCGGTCGCTAGCGGGAGAAGTAGTAACACAGATACGCAGTATTTT
cdr3_aa: CASSKAVASGRSSNTDTQYF

v_call: TRBV30
j_call: TRBJ1-6
clone_size: .
d_call: .
cdr3_nt: TGTGCCTGGAGTACCCAAGGGACTCCTGACTCACCCCTCCACTTT
cdr3_aa: CAWSTQGTPDSPLHF

v_call: TRBV30
j_call: TRBJ2-1
clone_size: .
d_call: .
cdr3_nt: TGTGCCTGGAGTGTCGGCCTGCTGGGGACGGATGAGCAGTTCTTC
cdr3_aa: CAWSVGLLGTDEQFF

v_call: TRBV6-4
j_call: TRBJ1-4
clone_size: .
d_call: .
cdr3_nt: TGTGCCAGCAGTCGCGTGAGGGAGGACGCAACTAATGAAAAACTGTTTTTT
cdr3_aa: CASSRVREDATNEKLFF

v_call: TRBV9
j_call: TRBJ2-7
clone_size: .
d_call: .
cdr3_nt: TGTGCCAGCAGCGTGGACGGCTCCTACGAGCAGTACTTC
cdr3_aa: CASSVDGSYEQYF

v_call: TRBV27
j_call: TRBJ1-5
clone_size: .
d_call: TRBD1
cdr3_nt: TGTGCCAGCAGTAAGCGTGGGACAGATAGCAATCAGCCCCAGCATTTT
cdr3_aa: CASSKRGTDSNQPQHF

v_call: TRBV25-1
j_call: TRBJ1-1
clone_size: .
d_call: TRBD1
cdr3_nt: TGTGCCAGCAGTGAGTCGAGGACAGGGGTTGAAGCTTTCTTT
cdr3_aa: CASSESRTGVEAFF

v_call: TRBV19
j_call: TRBJ1-2
clone_size: .
d_call: TRBD1
cdr3_nt: TGTGCCAGTAGTTCCGGGACAGGGCAGTATGGCTACACCTTC
cdr3_aa: CASSSGTGQYGYTF

v_call: TRBV7-3
j_call: TRBJ2-7
clone_size: .
d_call: TRBD1
cdr3_nt: TGTGCCAGCAGCCAGGGGGACAGCTACGAGCAGTACTTC
cdr3_aa: CASSQGDSYEQYF